The 13 T cell receptor beta chains below all came from one sample that was sequenced in a study of T cells after yellow fever vaccination (dated by TCRdb to about 2019). The protocol used for the library was 5' RACE. For sequencing, an Illumina HiSeq 2500 was employed. TCRdb reworked the public reads: Q25 trimming with fastp, MiXCR clone assembly, productive beta chains retained. Entries that share a CDR3 protein sequence are merged under the most common genes and DNA. This sample has just under 600,000 distinct CDR3 sequences in its table, and approximately 12% of those were observed once. The ten most abundant clones make up about an eighth of the sample. The treatment or condition label for this specimen denotes: live attenuated yellow fever vaccine strain. The starting material was PBMCs, obtained on the day of the yellow fever booster vaccination. These receptors were taken from a man younger than 45 who received the YFV17D yellow fever vaccine.

This chain uses TRBV7-2 with TRBJ2-1, with a possible D match to TRBD2 (6 bases). Germline V gene data show CDR1 as SGHTA and CDR2 as FQGNSA. V lost 2 bases, J lost 4 bases, and 18 bases lay in between. The CDR3 is 17 residues long. CDR3 nucleotides: TGTGCCAGCAGCTTATCCCAAACCCGCGGAGGGTACAATGAGCAGTTCTTC. Translated, it gives CASSLSQTRGGYNEQFF.

Only a few counts were recorded for this clonotype. V usage is TRBV5-4 and J usage is TRBJ2-2; perhaps D is TRBD1 or TRBD2 (5 bases each). Germline values: CDR1 SGHNT, CDR2 YYREEE (reference sequence). This CDR3 is built from 15 residues. V shed 0 bases and J shed 8 bases, with 14 bases lying between them. The CDR3 DNA sequence: TGTGCCAGCAGCTTGGCCCGGACACTAGGGGGGGAGCTGTTTTTT. Amino acid sequence: CASSLARTLGGELFF.

This clonotype was counted a few times. The J gene is TRBJ2-2, the V gene TRBV29-1, with D hard to call. In germline, CDR1 is SQVTM, CDR2 ANQGSEA. The CDR3 length is 14 residues. V was clipped by 6 bases and J by 1 base, with 12 bases between them. The CDR3 nucleotides are TGCAGCGTGACGAGGACGGGGAACACCGGGGAGCTGTTTTTT. It codes for CSVTRTGNTGELFF.

J is TRBJ2-5 and V is TRBV7-2; D is tentatively TRBD1 or TRBD2 (6 bases each). The V end was cut by 3 bases, the J end by 2 bases, with 13 bases between. The CDR3 covers 15 residues. Per the germline V gene, CDR1 is SGHTA and CDR2 is FQGNSA. DNA of the CDR3: TGTGCCAGCAGCTTTGGGGGGCCGATGCAAGAGACCCAGTACTTC. It codes for CASSFGGPMQETQYF.

The chain is built from TRBV5-1 and TRBJ2-1, with D maybe TRBD2 (5 bases). The CDR3 runs 15 residues. In germline, CDR1 is SGHRS, CDR2 YFSETQ. V was pared by 3 bases and J by 5 bases, with 15 bases between. This CDR3 is CASSSTGMGHNEQFF. The CDR3 DNA reads TGCGCCAGCAGCTCGACCGGGATGGGCCACAATGAGCAGTTCTTC.

This clonotype came up many times. The chain links TRBV4-3 to TRBJ2-1; D is uncertain. Trimming stripped 0 bases from V and 7 bases from J, with 10 bases between. The germline gives CDR1 LGHNA, CDR2 YSLEER. The CDR3 is 14 amino acids. This CDR3 is CASSQDSRDNEQFF. The DNA for the CDR3 is TGCGCCAGCAGCCAAGATAGCCGAGATAATGAGCAGTTCTTC.

The rearrangement joins TRBV10-1 to TRBJ2-1; the D gene could be TRBD1 or TRBD2 (5 bases each). The CDR3 spans 15 residues. Germline V gives CDR1 WNHNN, CDR2 SYGVQD (reference sequence). The V and J ends lost 5 bases and 7 bases respectively, with 18 bases between them. The CDR3: CASSPGTVGVNEQFF. CDR3 in DNA: TGCGCCAGCAGTCCCGGGACGGTGGGGGTAAATGAGCAGTTCTTC.

This chain links TRBV3-1 with TRBJ2-3; D gene ambiguous. The CDR3 runs to 11 residues. Germline values: CDR1 LGHDT, CDR2 YNNKEL (reference sequence). Trimming pared 5 bases from V and 4 bases from J, leaving 4 bases between. The CDR3 spells CASSAADTQYF. The CDR3 DNA reads TGTGCCAGCAGCGCGGCAGATACGCAGTATTTT.

This clonotype has at least ten counts. The chain uses TRBV12-3 or TRBV12-4 and TRBJ1-4; D remains ambiguous. The V end was cut by 6 bases, the J end by 3 bases, with 8 bases between. The CDR3 length is 13 residues. CDR3 sequence (DNA): TGTGCCAGCAGATGGGGAGCTAATGAAAAACTGTTTTTT. Amino acid sequence: CASRWGANEKLFF.

The chain recombines TRBV7-9 with TRBJ2-4; D gene uncertain. The germline CDR1 and CDR2 sequences are SEHNR and FQNEAQ (reference sequence). The CDR3 runs 12 residues. The germline V and J ends were trimmed by 5 bases and 4 bases, with 6 bases remaining between them. CDR3 residues: CASSPHKNIQYF. The CDR3 DNA reads as TGTGCCAGCAGCCCCCATAAAAACATTCAGTACTTC.

This clonotype appeared a few times. The gene calls are TRBV6-1 and TRBJ2-7, with 10 bases matching TRBD1. Trimming cost V 6 bases and J 4 bases; bases outside gene matches: 6. This CDR3 spans 14 amino acids. Germline CDR1 is MNHNS and CDR2 is SASEGT. The CDR3 DNA reads TGTGCCAGCAGGAGACAGGGGGCAGAGTACGAGCAGTACTTC. Its translation is CASRRQGAEYEQYF.

The rearrangement uses TRBV20-1 and TRBJ2-2; 9 bases map to TRBD2. V was pared by 1 base and J by 5 bases, with 5 bases of the junction left unmatched. The CDR3 extends over 15 amino acids. Per the germline V gene, CDR1 is DFQATT and CDR2 is SNEGSKA (reference sequence). CDR3 amino acids: CSARVGLAGTGELFF. For the CDR3, the DNA is TGCAGTGCTAGAGTCGGCCTAGCGGGGACCGGGGAGCTGTTTTTT.

V is TRBV7-2 and J is TRBJ2-2, with D tentatively TRBD1 (5 bases). There are 15 residues in the CDR3. Trimming took 5 bases from V and 6 from J, leaving 16 bases between them. CDR1 SGHTA and CDR2 FQGNSA come from the germline V gene. CDR3 sequence (DNA): TGTGCCAGCAGCCGGACCCGACAGACCGCCGGGGAGCTGTTTTTT. Its translation is CASSRTRQTAGELFF. The variable domain in full, completed from reference TRBV7-2 and TRBJ2-2, reads GAGVSQSPSNKVTEKGKDVELRCDPISGHTALYWYRQSLGQGLEFLIYFQGNSAPDKSGLPSDRFSAERTGGSVSTLTIQRTQQEDSAVYLCASSRTRQTAGELFFGEGSRLTVL.